These 10 T cell receptor beta chains were all obtained from the same sample, sequenced in a study of technical replicates of blood from several donors (dated by TCRdb to 2017 to 2019). The library was built by means of the immunoSEQ multiplex PCR assay. TCRdb holds this immuneACCESS table with in-frame rearrangements only. Some clones are missing; in checked studies, unresolved V genes explain under half, and the rest has no known cause. The sample has more than 65,000 clones on record, roughly 94% of them singletons. Clones ranked in the top ten supply approximately 0.25% of the sample. The sequenced sample consisted of T cells isolated from PBMCs. The receptors shown here come from a human donor in good health.

The rearrangement joins TRBV25-1 to TRBJ2-5; a possible D gene is TRBD1 (6 bases). Germline assignment: CDR1 MGHDK and CDR2 SYGVNS. The CDR3 spans 14 residues. Deletions cut 4 bases from V and 5 bases from J, with 14 bases between. CDR3 sequence (DNA): TGTGCCAGCAGTGCCTCAGGGGTTGATGAGACCCAGTACTTC. Amino acids: CASSASGVDETQYF.

The chain couples TRBV27 to TRBJ1-1; D not certain. In germline, CDR1 is MNHEY, CDR2 SMNVEV (reference sequence). V was clipped by 5 bases and J by 7 bases, with 14 bases between them. CDR3 length: 13 residues. CDR3 region: CASSAPQRDEAFF. In DNA, the CDR3 is TGTGCCAGCAGTGCGCCTCAGAGGGATGAAGCTTTCTTT.

In its sample, this clone was seen once. The rearrangement joins TRBV29-1 to TRBJ2-3, with D possibly matching TRBD1 (6 bases). Trimming took off 7 bases at V and 1 base at J, with 15 bases between the two ends. CDR1 is SQVTM and CDR2 is ANQGSEA in the germline V gene. This CDR3 spans 14 amino acids. CDR3 sequence reads: CSGVRGRGTDTQYF. CDR3 nucleotide sequence: TGCAGCGGGGTCAGGGGCCGAGGCACAGATACGCAGTATTTT.

This sequence joins TRBV13 and TRBJ2-2; D is possibly TRBD2 (6 bases). The CDR3 extends over 15 amino acids. Germline lookup yields CDR1 PRHDT and CDR2 FYEKMQ (reference sequence). Trimming took off 5 bases at V and 5 bases at J, with 15 bases between the two ends. The DNA of the CDR3 is TGTGCCAGCAGCCCTGGCGGGATGGTTACCGGGGAGCTGTTTTTT. This translates into CASSPGGMVTGELFF.

The V and J genes are TRBV9 and TRBJ1-6, with a weak D call TRBD1 (5 bases). Trimming removed 4 bases at V and 6 bases at J, with 14 bases between. This CDR3 has 15 residues. CDR1 and CDR2 (germline): SGDLS, YYNGEE. In DNA form, the CDR3 reads TGTGCCAGCAGCTCCCGGGGGGGGGTTAATTCACCCCTCCACTTT. The encoded protein is CASSSRGGVNSPLHF.

The rearrangement links TRBV30 to TRBJ1-2; D ambiguous. The V end was cut by 0 bases, the J end by 2 bases, with 7 bases between. The length of the CDR3 is 13 residues. Germline loops: CDR1 GTSNPN, CDR2 SVGIG (reference sequence). CDR3 DNA: TGTGCCTGGAGTGTGCTAGGAAACTATGGCTACACCTTC. It codes for CAWSVLGNYGYTF.

The rearrangement uses TRBV6-5 and TRBJ2-5, with D maybe TRBD1 (6 bases). The CDR3 has 16 residues. The V gene lost 2 bases and the J gene lost 2 bases, with 15 bases spanning the gap. The germline V gene encodes CDR1 MNHEY and CDR2 SVGAGI. CDR3 region: CASSYPARGGQETQYF. Written as DNA, the CDR3 is TGTGCCAGCAGTTACCCCGCCAGGGGTGGTCAAGAGACCCAGTACTTC.

This clone was seen once. The V and J genes are TRBV2 and TRBJ2-1; weak D call: TRBD2 (5 bases). V dropped 4 bases and J dropped 9 bases, with 13 bases sitting between them. The CDR3 consists of 13 residues. CDR1 SNHLY and CDR2 FYNNEI come from the germline V gene. Here the CDR3 reads CASSGFTSFEQFF. In DNA, the CDR3 is TGTGCCAGCAGTGGGTTTACTAGTTTTGAGCAGTTCTTC.

The chain couples TRBV13 to TRBJ2-7; 7 bases line up with TRBD2. This CDR3 has 13 amino acids. Trimming cost V 5 bases and J 7 bases; bases outside gene matches: 8. Germline V CDR1 and CDR2: PRHDT, FYEKMQ (reference sequence). This CDR3 reads CASSRTSSREQYF. The DNA of the CDR3 is TGTGCCAGCAGCAGGACTAGTAGCAGGGAGCAGTACTTC.

The chain recombines TRBV5-4 with TRBJ1-4, with D possibly TRBD1 on 6 matching bases. Trimming shortened V by 4 bases and J by 8 bases, and 18 bases separated the two germline ends. Germline V gives CDR1 SGHNT, CDR2 YYREEE (reference sequence). This CDR3 spans 15 amino acids. CDR3 sequence: CASSRSQGTEEKLFF. The CDR3 nucleotides are TGTGCCAGCAGCCGGTCTCAGGGGACGGAGGAAAAACTGTTTTTT.